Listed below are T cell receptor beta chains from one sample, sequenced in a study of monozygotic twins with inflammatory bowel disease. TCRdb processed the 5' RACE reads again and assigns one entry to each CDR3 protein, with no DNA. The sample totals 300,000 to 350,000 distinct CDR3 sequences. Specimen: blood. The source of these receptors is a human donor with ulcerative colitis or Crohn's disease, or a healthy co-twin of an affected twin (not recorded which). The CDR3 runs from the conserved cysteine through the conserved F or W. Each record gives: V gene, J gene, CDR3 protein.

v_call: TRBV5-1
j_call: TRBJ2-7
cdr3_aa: CASSFVTGYEQYF

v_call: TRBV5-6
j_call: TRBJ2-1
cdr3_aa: CASTHAGPAGALYNEQFF

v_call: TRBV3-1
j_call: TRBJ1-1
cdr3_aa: CASSQGSAEAFF

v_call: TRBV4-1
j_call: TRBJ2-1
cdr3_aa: CASSQEGGTSGDEQFF

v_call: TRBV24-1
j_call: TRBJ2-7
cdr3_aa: CATKRQQLAGGPHEQYF

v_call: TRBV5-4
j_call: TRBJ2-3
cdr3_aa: CASSAGTSGPDTQYF

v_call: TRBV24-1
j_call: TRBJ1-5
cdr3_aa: CATQFGGNQPQHF

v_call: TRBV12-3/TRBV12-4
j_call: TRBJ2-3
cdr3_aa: CASLSWLTDTQYF

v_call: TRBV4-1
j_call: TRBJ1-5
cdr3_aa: CASRGAGSNQPQHF

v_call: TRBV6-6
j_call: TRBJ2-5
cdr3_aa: CASSPPPVEETQYF

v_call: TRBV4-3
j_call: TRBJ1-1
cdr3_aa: CASSQDEGINTEAFF

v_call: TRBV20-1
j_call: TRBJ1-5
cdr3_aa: CSVPRGGPVNQPQHF

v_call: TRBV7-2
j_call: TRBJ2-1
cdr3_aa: CASSLRVHGASYNEQFF

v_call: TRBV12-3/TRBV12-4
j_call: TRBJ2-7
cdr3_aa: CASSFDSGSSYEQYF

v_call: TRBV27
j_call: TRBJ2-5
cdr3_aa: CASSPAPGPRETQYF

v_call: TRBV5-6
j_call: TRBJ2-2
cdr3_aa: CASSPDPTGELFF

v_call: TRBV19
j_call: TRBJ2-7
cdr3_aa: CASSLTGASYEQYF

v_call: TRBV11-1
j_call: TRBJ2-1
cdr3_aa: CASRPTVASGRHEQFF

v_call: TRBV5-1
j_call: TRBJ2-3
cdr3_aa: CASSQQSPDTQYF

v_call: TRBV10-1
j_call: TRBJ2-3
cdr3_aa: CASSESGGTTDTQYF

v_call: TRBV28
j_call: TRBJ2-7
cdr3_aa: CASSQPPLEEQYF

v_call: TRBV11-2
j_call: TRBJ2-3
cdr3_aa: CASSLGILAGVWEDTQYF

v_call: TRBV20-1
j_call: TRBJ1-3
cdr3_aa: CSASDPFAGNTIYF

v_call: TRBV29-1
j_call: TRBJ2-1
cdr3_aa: CSVEVAGLSSYNEQFF

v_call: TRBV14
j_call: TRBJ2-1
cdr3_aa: CASSQTLSPNEQFF

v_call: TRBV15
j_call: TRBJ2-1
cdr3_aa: CATSRGGAHNEQFF